This T cell receptor beta chain is drawn from a study of blood T cell repertoires in COVID-19. Study overall: T cells, B-cell-depleted T cells, or PBMCs supplied cDNA or gDNA.

The V gene's germline CDR1 is SGHNT and CDR2 YENEEA. The CDR3 has 15 residues. Unmatched junction bases numbered 4, after V lost 5 bases and J lost 0 bases. Only in-frame clones appear in the TCRdb table, and some are missing; sequencing was by immunoSEQ multiplex PCR. The table lists around 140,000 clones, approximately 87% of them singletons, with about 2.5% in the top ten. The chain uses TRBV11-3 and TRBJ2-1; 7 nucleotides agree with TRBD1. The sequence derives from a man in his fifties or sixties with active COVID-19. The sample taken for sequencing was peripheral blood. CDR3 sequence: CASSQTGSSYNEQFF. The CDR3 DNA reads TGTGCCAGCAGCCAGACAGGGAGCTCCTACAATGAGCAGTTCTTC.